This T cell receptor beta chain was found in a study of blood T cell repertoires in COVID-19 (dated by TCRdb to between 2020 and 2021). Describing the broader study: The collaborator samples originated in the United States, Italy and Spain and spanned the acute and convalescent phases of COVID-19. Where available, HLA class I and class II types were taken from metadata supplied by the sample provider and were not determined by assay-based typing. The repertoires were made available in a free public database intended to serve as a resource for research on the immune response to SARS-CoV-2. Subjects who had been exposed to COVID-19, were actively infected with it, or had recovered from it provided the deeply sampled blood TCRbeta repertoires that made up the dataset. The material from the prospective study consisted of cDNA or gDNA derived from T cells, B-cell-depleted T cells, or PBMCs. The samples were drawn from two sources: the first 160 participants of the ongoing ImmuneRACE study, and about 1,300 subjects contributed by 6 global collaborators. The sample metadata nearly always contained a de-identified subject ID, COVID-19 status, age in years and sex. Paper-wide results and their limitations: How much clinical and demographic metadata was included differed by source and by participant, and the metadata was provided uncurated.

The immunoSEQ Assay, a bias-controlled multiplex PCR, was used to amplify TCRbeta CDR3 regions from genomic DNA. Per the original workflow: Nucleated cell counts per sample were estimated from amplification of reference gene primers within the assay. To quantify the absolute abundance of each unique TCRbeta CDR3 rearrangement, sequence reads were collapsed and filtered. For each sample, productive Simpson clonality was calculated by taking the square root of Simpson's diversity index across productive rearrangements. TCRdb's version of the immuneACCESS table is confined to in-frame rearrangements and falls short of the full clone set. An unresolved V gene accounts for under half of the shortfall where checked; the remainder is of unknown origin. D and trimming were read from the DNA, whereas the V and J calls and clone size are those reported in that table. In this sample the table shows fewer than 400,000 clones, approximately 89% of which occur a single time. The top ten clonotypes cover 1.7% of the sample.

Turning to this clone: This clone's antigen is unknown. No per-base quality is available; no much larger clone lies one base away.

The germline V and J ends show losses of 6 bases and 3 bases respectively, and no gene match explains 7 bases of the junction. Reading the germline V gene gives CDR1 SGHRS and CDR2 YFSETQ. CDR3 length: 14 amino acids, cysteine to phenylalanine. Only CDR3 DNA remains: 42 bases, in frame from the first base. Participants in the prospective study were enrolled through a virtual design, were aged roughly 18 to 95 years, and lived in fewer than 30 United States geographic areas. In the prospective study, participants were assigned to cohorts based on the clinical history participants reported in a screening survey and a study questionnaire. Recovered participants in ImmuneRACE Cohort 3 were defined as having two consecutive negative NP/OP PCR tests, clearance from a healthcare professional, or resolution of symptoms. Mobile phlebotomists in the prospective study collected whole blood, serum and a nasopharyngeal or oropharyngeal swab from every participant. Participants in the prospective study had the option to provide additional blood draws and questionnaires over an approximately two-month period. Blood samples from the prospective study were shipped frozen or at room temperature prior to DNA extraction.

This chain joins TRBV5-1 to TRBJ2-3; 7 bases in the junction line up with TRBD1. The source is a woman in her 30s who had recovered from COVID-19. The source material was PBMCs or T cells enriched from blood (not recorded which). The CDR3 region: CASTQDRSTDTQYF. In nucleotide form, the sequence is TGCGCCAGCACCCAGGACAGGAGTACAGATACGCAGTATTTT.